These 27 T cell receptor beta chains came from one sample sequenced in a study of neoadjuvant anti-PD-1 for oral cavity cancer listed by TCRdb under 2021. The time point label of this sample denotes: before neoadjuvant nivolumab. Library creation used the immunoSEQ multiplex PCR assay. The clones in this table, taken by TCRdb from immuneACCESS, are in-frame only. Not every clone is retained; where verified, under half of the shortfall comes from an unresolved V gene, and the cause of the rest is unknown. Here the sample has 15,000 or so clones; less than 75% occur a single time. The top ten clonotypes cover 2% to 2.5% of the sample. Sample: PBMCs, taken before nivolumab (anti-PD-1) treatment. The source of these receptors is a person between 35 and 79 years old with oral cavity squamous cell carcinoma.

This chain uses TRBV2 with TRBJ1-5, with D perhaps matching TRBD1 (5 bases). Trimming took off 6 bases at V and 9 bases at J, with 15 bases between the two ends. Germline assignment: CDR1 SNHLY and CDR2 FYNNEI. This CDR3 region has 13 residues. The CDR3: CASREGLGGPQHF. For the CDR3, the DNA is TGTGCCAGCAGGGAGGGACTGGGAGGGCCCCAGCATTTT.

The chain employs TRBV7-2 and TRBJ2-7; 7 bases map to TRBD2. Germline CDR1 and CDR2: SGHTA and FQGNSA. The CDR3 has 15 amino acids. V shed 1 base and J 7 bases; nucleotides not matched to a gene: 10. In DNA, the CDR3 is TGTGCCAGCAGCTTAGATAGAACGGGGGGAGGTGAGCAGTACTTC. Translating gives CASSLDRTGGGEQYF. The whole variable domain, remainder taken from reference TRBV7-2 and TRBJ2-7, is GAGVSQSPSNKVTEKGKDVELRCDPISGHTALYWYRQSLGQGLEFLIYFQGNSAPDKSGLPSDRFSAERTGGSVSTLTIQRTQQEDSAVYLCASSLDRTGGGEQYFGPGTRLTVT.

This chain connects TRBV27 to TRBJ2-7; 7 bases fit TRBD2. J gave up 12 bases and V 8 bases, and 7 bases lay outside the gene matches. Germline CDR1 MNHEY, CDR2 SMNVEV (reference sequence). The CDR3 length is 10 residues. The CDR3 loop is CASPGGPMYF. The CDR3 region has the DNA TGTGCCAGCCCGGGGGGACCGATGTACTTC.

This chain links TRBV19 with TRBJ1-6; tentative D call: TRBD1 (5 bases). The CDR3 runs 16 residues. The germline V gene has CDR1 LNHDA and CDR2 SQIVND (reference sequence). The V gene lost 5 bases and the J gene lost 9 bases, with 20 bases spanning the gap. CDR3 sequence: CASSARGAGKSSPLHF. DNA of the CDR3: TGTGCCAGTAGTGCTCGAGGGGCAGGAAAAAGTTCACCCCTCCACTTT.

V usage is TRBV19 and J usage is TRBJ1-5; TRBD1 agrees at 7 bases. Germline V gives CDR1 LNHDA, CDR2 SQIVND (reference sequence). The V gene end was trimmed by 0 bases and the J gene end by 6 bases; junction bases not matched to a gene: 5. The length of the CDR3 is 15 residues. The CDR3 is CASSIEGQEGQPQHF. DNA of the CDR3: TGTGCCAGTAGTATAGAAGGACAGGAAGGTCAGCCCCAGCATTTT.

The chain is built from TRBV7-2 and TRBJ1-4; D is unresolved. Per the germline V gene, CDR1 is SGHTA and CDR2 is FQGNSA. The CDR3 length is 15 residues. Deletions cut 3 bases from V and 3 bases from J, with 11 bases between. The CDR3 DNA reads TGTGCCAGCAGCTTGGAGGGTCGAGCTAATGAAAAACTGTTTTTT. Its protein product is CASSLEGRANEKLFF.

J is TRBJ2-1 and V is TRBV11-2; 15 positions agree with TRBD2. The CDR3 consists of 17 residues. The J segment lost 4 bases and the V segment lost 5 bases, leaving 6 bases of the junction unmatched. Germline CDR1 reads SGHAT; CDR2 reads FQNNGV. CDR3 sequence: CASSKTGTSGRYNEQFF. The CDR3 nucleotides read TGTGCCAGCAGCAAGACAGGGACTAGCGGGAGGTACAATGAGCAGTTCTTC.

The chain employs TRBV6-1 and TRBJ2-3; TRBD1 matches 10 bases. J was trimmed by 3 bases and V by 6 bases; bases with no gene match: 6. This CDR3 is 15 amino acids long. In germline, CDR1 is MNHNS, CDR2 SASEGT. The CDR3 region is CASRRQGAGTDTQYF. CDR3 DNA: TGTGCCAGCAGGCGACAGGGGGCAGGGACAGATACGCAGTATTTT.

The chain uses TRBV12-5 and TRBJ1-1; D unclear. V was pared by 2 bases and J by 0 bases, with 13 bases between. This CDR3 contains 16 residues. Germline CDR1 reads LGHNT; CDR2 reads FRNRAP. CDR3 coding DNA: TGTGCTAGTGGTTTGTCGTTCTCTTCAGTGAACACTGAAGCTTTCTTT. Translating gives CASGLSFSSVNTEAFF.

The table lists this clone with a few counts. The chain carries TRBV2 and TRBJ2-2; possibly TRBD1 or TRBD2 for D (6 bases each). The CDR3 contains 15 residues. Looked up from germline, CDR1 is SNHLY and CDR2 is FYNNEI. With 3 bases removed from V and 8 bases from J, the gap between germline ends came to 16 bases. This chain's CDR3 is CASSEASGASGELFF. In nucleotides, the CDR3 is TGTGCCAGCAGTGAGGCCTCGGGGGCGTCGGGGGAGCTGTTTTTT.

The chain has TRBV5-1 and TRBJ2-7; 7 nucleotides align to TRBD1. The V and J ends lost 3 bases and 3 bases, in that order; junction bases with no gene match: 3. The CDR3 loop spans 13 amino acids. Germline V gene data show CDR1 as SGHRS and CDR2 as YFSETQ. CDR3 nucleotides: TGCGCCAGCAGCTGGGACAGAGTCTACGAGCAGTACTTC. Protein sequence: CASSWDRVYEQYF.

This clone was seen just once. This rearrangement joins TRBV5-6 to TRBJ2-3; TRBD2 agrees at 7 bases. The CDR3 length is 16 residues. Germline lookup yields CDR1 SGHDT and CDR2 YYEEEE. Trimming removed 2 bases from V and 2 bases from J; junction bases left unmatched: 8. CDR3 in amino acids: CASSFRSSGYTDTQYF. In nucleotides, the CDR3 is TGTGCCAGCAGCTTCCGCTCTAGCGGATACACAGATACGCAGTATTTT. The whole variable domain, remainder taken from reference TRBV5-6 and TRBJ2-3, is DAGVTQSPTHLIKTRGQQVTLRCSPKSGHDTVSWYQQALGQGPQFIFQYYEEEERQRGNFPDRFSGHQFPNYSSELNVNALLLGDSALYLCASSFRSSGYTDTQYFGPGTRLTVL.

The V call is TRBV19, the J call TRBJ2-3; tentatively, D is TRBD1 (6 bases). The CDR3 runs to 14 residues. Germline CDR1 and CDR2: LNHDA and SQIVND (reference sequence). Between the trimmed V and J ends, which lost 5 bases and 2 bases, there was a span of 11 bases. CDR3 in amino acids: CASSDRDITDTQYF. The CDR3 DNA reads TGTGCCAGTAGTGACCGGGACATCACAGATACGCAGTATTTT.

This clone was detected a few times. The chain recombines TRBV7-3 with TRBJ1-1; D is possibly TRBD1 (6 bases). The germline V gene has CDR1 SGHTA and CDR2 FQGTGA. V was pared by 5 bases and J by 5 bases, with 15 bases between. The CDR3 has 14 amino acids. CDR3 protein: CASSLLGRGTEAFF. DNA of the CDR3: TGTGCCAGCAGCCTTCTGGGCAGGGGTACTGAAGCTTTCTTT.

This clone was seen more than once but under ten times. V is TRBV2 and J is TRBJ2-1, with D maybe TRBD2 (5 bases). In germline, CDR1 is SNHLY, CDR2 FYNNEI. Trimming pared 6 bases from V and 10 bases from J, leaving 13 bases between. The CDR3 extends over 12 amino acids. CDR3 sequence reads: CASRGVGKEQFF. The CDR3 bases are TGTGCCAGCAGGGGAGTGGGTAAGGAGCAGTTCTTC.

This chain uses TRBV10-3 with TRBJ1-1; D gene uncertain. This CDR3 spans 15 amino acids. The V end lost 7 bases, the J end lost 5 bases, and 20 bases lay between the germline ends. Germline lookup yields CDR1 ENHRY and CDR2 SYGVKD. This CDR3 is CAIKPEKLPGTEAFF. As DNA, the CDR3 is TGTGCCATCAAACCTGAAAAGCTGCCGGGGACTGAAGCTTTCTTT.

The chain links TRBV5-4 to TRBJ2-3; no clear D gene. This CDR3 region has 13 residues. The germline CDR1 and CDR2 sequences are SGHNT and YYREEE (reference sequence). The V gene lost 5 bases and the J gene lost 5 bases, with 12 bases spanning the gap. For the CDR3, the DNA is TGTGCCAGCAGTCGGAAGCCGGGAGATACGCAGTATTTT. Its translation: CASSRKPGDTQYF.

The V call is TRBV11-2, the J call TRBJ2-1; 8 bases are shared with TRBD1. The germline V gene has CDR1 SGHAT and CDR2 FQNNGV. V dropped 3 bases and J dropped 5; count of bases not matched to a gene: 12. CDR3 length: 17 amino acids. The CDR3 loop reads CASSFGPGQGPNNEQFF. CDR3 coding DNA: TGTGCCAGCAGCTTTGGCCCCGGACAGGGCCCGAACAATGAGCAGTTCTTC.

The chain couples TRBV7-6 to TRBJ1-4, with D maybe TRBD1 (5 bases). V dropped 1 base and J dropped 1 base, with 10 bases sitting between them. The CDR3 length is 16 residues. Per the germline V gene, CDR1 is SGHVS and CDR2 is FNYEAQ. The CDR3 bases are TGTGCCAGCAGCTTAGAAATTCAGGGAACTAATGAAAAACTGTTTTTT. It codes for CASSLEIQGTNEKLFF.

This clone was recorded a few times. V usage is TRBV14 and J usage is TRBJ2-7; 10 bases align to TRBD2. The V and J ends lost 4 bases and 5 bases, in that order; junction bases with no gene match: 8. The CDR3 has 15 amino acids. Germline CDR1 is SGHDN and CDR2 is FVKESK. CDR3 coding DNA: TGTGCCAGCAGCCCCCTAGCGGGAGCCCTTCACGAGCAGTACTTC. Protein product: CASSPLAGALHEQYF.

This clone was seen a handful of times. This chain uses TRBV6-5 with TRBJ1-1; TRBD1 might be the D (6 bases). Trimming removed 7 bases at V and 8 bases at J, with 17 bases between. CDR3 length: 13 residues. Germline V lookup: CDR1 MNHEY, CDR2 SVGAGI. The CDR3 spells CASTSPWGAEAFF. The CDR3 nucleotides are TGTGCCAGCACCTCCCCGTGGGGGGCAGAAGCTTTCTTT.

This clone was detected only a few times. The rearrangement uses TRBV4-1 and TRBJ2-2; 9 bases line up with TRBD2. This CDR3 has 17 amino acids. The germline gives CDR1 MGHRA, CDR2 YSYEKL. V lost 0 bases to trimming and J lost 0 bases; unmatched junction nucleotides: 2. CDR3 sequence reads: CASSQDLAGANTGELFF. In DNA form, the CDR3 reads TGCGCCAGCAGCCAAGATTTAGCGGGGGCGAACACCGGGGAGCTGTTTTTT.

The sample holds a few counts of this clone. The chain recombines TRBV29-1 with TRBJ2-1; TRBD1 matches 7 bases. Germline V CDR1 and CDR2: SQVTM, ANQGSEA. The junction had 14 bases not matched to a gene; V was cut back by 5 bases and J by 10 bases. CDR3 size: 14 residues. The CDR3 nucleotides read TGCAGCGTTCCGGGACAGCGATCCATATGGGAGCAGTTCTTC. This codes for CSVPGQRSIWEQFF.

This rearrangement joins TRBV2 to TRBJ2-3; 9 nucleotides match TRBD1. V trimming: 7 bases; J trimming: 2 bases; junction bases outside the gene matches: 7. Germline CDR1 reads SNHLY; CDR2 reads FYNNEI. The CDR3 extends over 15 amino acids. This CDR3 is CASNLQGAPTDTQYF. CDR3 nucleotide sequence: TGTGCCAGCAACTTACAGGGGGCCCCCACAGATACGCAGTATTTT.

V usage is TRBV2 and J usage is TRBJ1-1; 7 bases align to TRBD1. V dropped 0 bases and J dropped 7; count of bases not matched to a gene: 8. The CDR3 extends over 15 amino acids. Germline CDR1 and CDR2: SNHLY and FYNNEI. The CDR3 DNA reads as TGTGCCAGCAGTGAAGCGCTTAGGGGGCGGGGTGAAGCTTTCTTT. It encodes CASSEALRGRGEAFF.

This clone was recorded a few times. The rearrangement links TRBV6-5 to TRBJ1-2, with a tentative D call TRBD1 (5 bases). The V end was cut by 6 bases, the J end by 5 bases, with 19 bases between. The length of the CDR3 is 15 residues. Germline-derived CDR1 and CDR2 are MNHEY and SVGAGI. The CDR3 is CASRPAQGGVYGYTF. CDR3 nucleotide sequence: TGTGCCAGCAGACCCGCCCAGGGAGGGGTTTATGGCTACACCTTC.

This rearrangement joins TRBV7-8 to TRBJ2-1; 14 bases match TRBD2. J lost 9 bases, V lost 11 bases, and 12 bases had no gene match. Germline CDR1 is SGHVS and CDR2 is FQNEAQ. This CDR3 contains 15 residues. CDR3 nucleotide sequence: TGTGCCCAAAACCGACTAGCGGGGGGGCCCGGTGAGCAGTTCTTC. Protein: CAQNRLAGGPGEQFF.